Each of the 21 T cell receptor beta chains below was sequenced from the same sample in a study of T cells after yellow fever vaccination. TCRdb re-analysed the 5' RACE reads in MiXCR, keeping a single row per CDR3 protein. The table includes around 140,000 distinct CDR3 sequences, just over 6.5% detected once. Sequenced material: CD4+ T cells sorted from PBMCs, taken 10 days after the yellow fever booster vaccination. All receptors derive from a man between 25 and 39 years old who received the YFV17D yellow fever vaccine.

This clonotype was counted ten times or more. The rearrangement uses TRBV5-6 and TRBJ2-1; a weak D match, TRBD2 (5 bases). Germline loops: CDR1 SGHDT, CDR2 YYEEEE. With 4 bases removed from V and 9 bases from J, the gap between germline ends came to 8 bases. The CDR3 consists of 11 residues. The CDR3, as DNA: TGTGCCAGCAGCCTAGCTAGTGAGCAGTTCTTC. Its protein product is CASSLASEQFF.

This clonotype has at least ten counts. The chain carries TRBV27 and TRBJ1-6; D gene ambiguous. Germline V lookup: CDR1 MNHEY, CDR2 SMNVEV (reference sequence). V was pared by 3 bases and J by 0 bases, with 9 bases between. The CDR3 runs 16 residues. As DNA, the CDR3 is TGTGCCAGCAGTTTTAGTCGGAACTCCTATAATTCACCCCTCCACTTT. Protein sequence: CASSFSRNSYNSPLHF.

This clonotype was found many times. The chain is built from TRBV7-2 and TRBJ1-1; D may be TRBD1 (6 bases). Germline CDR1 and CDR2: SGHTA and FQGNSA. This CDR3 is built from 13 residues. V was trimmed by 2 bases and J by 3 bases, leaving 7 bases between them. The CDR3 region is CASSLSGDTEAFF. The CDR3 nucleotides are TGTGCCAGCAGCTTATCAGGGGACACTGAAGCTTTCTTT.

This clonotype was picked up many times. The CDR3 DNA sequence: TGTGCCAGTAGTATGAGGCTGCGGGCCGGAGTCGGCGAGCAGTTCTTC. This encodes CASSMRLRAGVGEQFF. The rearrangement links TRBV19 to TRBJ2-1, with D tentatively TRBD2 (5 bases). Per germline, CDR1 LNHDA and CDR2 SQIVND (reference sequence). Trimming took off 3 bases at V and 10 bases at J, with 22 bases between the two ends. The CDR3 totals 16 residues.

J is TRBJ2-7 and V is TRBV7-2, with D possibly being TRBD2 (6 bases). V dropped 2 bases and J dropped 3 bases, with 14 bases sitting between them. The length of the CDR3 is 15 residues. Germline loops: CDR1 SGHTA, CDR2 FQGNSA. CDR3 nucleotides: TGTGCCAGCAGCTTATTAGCGGAAACAGGCTACGAGCAGTACTTC. This encodes CASSLLAETGYEQYF.

The rearrangement links TRBV6-5 to TRBJ1-5, with 7 positions matching TRBD1. The CDR3 contains 18 residues. V lost 5 bases, J lost 2 bases, and 15 bases stayed unmatched. Germline CDR1 is MNHEY and CDR2 is SVGAGI. The DNA for the CDR3 is TGTGCCAGCAGTACCCTGTCTCACAGGGGCAGGGGCAATCAGCCCCAGCATTTT. Its protein product is CASSTLSHRGRGNQPQHF.

This clonotype was counted between two and nine times. This chain uses TRBV7-2 with TRBJ2-5; tentatively, D is TRBD1 (5 bases). Between the trimmed V and J ends, which lost 0 bases and 5 bases, there was a span of 10 bases. There are 14 residues in the CDR3. CDR1 and CDR2 (germline): SGHTA, FQGNSA. The CDR3 region has the DNA TGTGCCAGCAGCTTAGCTTGGGGCTGGGAGACCCAGTACTTC. Its protein product is CASSLAWGWETQYF.

This clonotype was observed many times. V gene TRBV4-3 combines with J gene TRBJ2-3; D gene uncertain. This CDR3 comprises 16 residues. Germline loops: CDR1 LGHNA, CDR2 YSLEER. Trimming shortened V by 4 bases and J by 0 bases, and 14 bases separated the two germline ends. In nucleotides, the CDR3 is TGCGCCAGCAGCCGGGAAAGCGCCTCTAGCACAGATACGCAGTATTTT. Translated: CASSRESASSTDTQYF.

The genes are TRBV27 and TRBJ2-7; the match to TRBD1 covers 9 bases. CDR1 is MNHEY, CDR2 SMNVEV, per germline (reference sequence). V shed 5 bases, J shed 2 bases, and the junction held 7 bases outside the gene matches. This CDR3 contains 15 residues. CDR3 loop: CASSRFGTGPYEQYF. CDR3 nucleotide sequence: TGTGCCAGCAGTCGATTCGGGACAGGGCCCTACGAGCAGTACTTC.

This clonotype came up a few times. The V call is TRBV20-1, the J call TRBJ2-5; TRBD2 matches 12 bases. In germline, CDR1 is DFQATT, CDR2 SNEGSKA (reference sequence). There are 15 residues in the CDR3. With 5 bases clipped from V and 4 bases from J, the junction kept 8 bases outside the gene matches. The CDR3 nucleotides read TGCAGTGCTGGTTCTAGCGGGAGGGCCTTAGAGACCCAGTACTTC. This sequence encodes CSAGSSGRALETQYF.

As regards this clonotype: A much more abundant neighbour one base away suggests this may be a read error. The CDR3 coding sequence is TGTGCCAGCAGCTCCCGGGGAGGGGACCGCGAGCAGTACTTC. It translates to CASSSRGGDREQYF. The rearrangement uses TRBV7-3 and TRBJ2-7; the match to TRBD2 covers 7 bases. With V trimmed by 4 bases and J by 6 bases, 9 bases remained unmatched. This CDR3 comprises 14 residues. Germline CDR1 and CDR2: SGHTA and FQGTGA.

This clonotype occurred many times. The V gene is TRBV24-1, the J gene TRBJ2-7, with unresolved D. Germline CDR1 is KGHDR and CDR2 is SFDVKD. The CDR3 runs to 13 residues. Deletions cut 2 bases from V and 3 bases from J, with 7 bases between. CDR3 in amino acids: CATSDSLDYEQYF. CDR3 sequence (DNA): TGTGCCACCAGTGATTCCTTAGACTACGAGCAGTACTTC.

The gene calls are TRBV19 and TRBJ1-1; D is uncertain. The ends were cut back, 3 bases at V and 1 base at J, with 9 bases in the middle. The germline CDR1 and CDR2 sequences are LNHDA and SQIVND (reference sequence). The CDR3 runs 14 residues. The CDR3 DNA reads TGTGCCAGTAGTATCTTGGTACGGAACACTGAAGCTTTCTTT. Its protein product is CASSILVRNTEAFF.

This clonotype showed up many times. The V call is TRBV29-1, the J call TRBJ1-2; TRBD1 matches at 10 bases. This CDR3 region has 12 residues. Germline lookup yields CDR1 SQVTM and CDR2 ANQGSEA. V trimming: 5 bases; J trimming: 8 bases; junction bases outside the gene matches: 5. The CDR3 DNA reads as TGCAGCGTTCTCCGGACAGGGGGGGGCTACACCTTC. This encodes CSVLRTGGGYTF. The full variable domain, in which reference TRBV29-1 and TRBJ1-2 provide the parts outside the CDR3, is SAVISQKPSRDICQRGTSLTIQCQVDSQVTMMFWYRQQPGQSLTLIATANQGSEATYESGFVIDKFPISRPNLTFSTLTVSNMSPEDSSIYLCSVLRTGGGYTFGSGTRLTVV.

A word on this clonotype: The junction departs from germline at one end; a sequencing error may be responsible. V gene TRBV7-9 combines with J gene TRBJ2-3, with no clear D. This CDR3 region has 19 residues. Germline CDR1 is SEHNR and CDR2 is FQNEAQ (reference sequence). CDR3 residues: CARSSHSVRYQSRSDTQYF. In DNA form, the CDR3 reads TGTGCCCGCAGTTCCCACTCAGTTCGGTATCAAAGCAGGTCAGATACGCAGTATTTT.

V is TRBV11-2 and J is TRBJ2-1; the D gene could be TRBD1 or TRBD2 (6 bases each). In germline, CDR1 is SGHAT, CDR2 FQNNGV. The CDR3 totals 14 residues. Trimming took off 1 base at V and 7 bases at J, with 11 bases between the two ends. The DNA for the CDR3 is TGTGCCAGCAGCTTAGGAGGAGGGGGGAATGAGCAGTTCTTC. Encoded protein: CASSLGGGGNEQFF.

Many counts were recorded for this clonotype. The chain combines TRBV29-1 with TRBJ2-7, with 9 positions matching TRBD1. This CDR3 has 14 residues. The germline V gene encodes CDR1 SQVTM and CDR2 ANQGSEA. The V segment lost 4 bases and the J segment 0 bases; nucleotides outside the gene matches: 4. CDR3 sequence (DNA): TGCAGCGTTGGGGACAGGGTCGCCTCCTACGAGCAGTACTTC. It translates to CSVGDRVASYEQYF.

This clonotype has a count of ten or more. The V and J genes are TRBV5-1 and TRBJ2-3, with TRBD2 identical over 8 bases. Germline CDR1 reads SGHRS; CDR2 reads YFSETQ. The CDR3 spans 15 residues. Trimming took 4 bases from V and 12 from J; bases not matched to a gene: 16. The CDR3 DNA follows: TGCGCCAGCAGCCCGGGGGCTAGCGGGTCAAGCAGTCAGTATTTT. Its translation is CASSPGASGSSSQYF.

This clonotype was seen many times. The V call is TRBV28, the J call TRBJ2-2; D may correspond to TRBD1 or TRBD2 (5 bases each). The CDR3 runs 15 residues. CDR1 is MDHEN and CDR2 is SYDVKM in the germline V gene. The V end was cut by 10 bases, the J end by 1 base, with 16 bases between. This CDR3 reads CATQTGPLNTGELFF. The CDR3 coding sequence is TGTGCCACCCAGACGGGACCCCTGAACACCGGGGAGCTGTTTTTT.

There are many counts of this clonotype. The chain carries TRBV7-8 and TRBJ2-7, with D possibly matching TRBD2 (6 bases). CDR1 is SGHVS and CDR2 is FQNEAQ in the germline V gene. The CDR3 consists of 14 residues. Trimming shortened V by 1 base and J by 6 bases, and 13 bases separated the two germline ends. The CDR3: CASSLVTGVVEQYF. DNA of the CDR3: TGTGCCAGCAGCTTAGTAACGGGAGTGGTCGAGCAGTACTTC.

In its sample, this clonotype was seen many times. The chain is built from TRBV7-9 and TRBJ2-7; no definite D call. Per the germline V gene, CDR1 is SEHNR and CDR2 is FQNEAQ (reference sequence). V dropped 4 bases and J dropped 5 bases, with 12 bases sitting between them. CDR3 length: 13 residues. The CDR3 DNA follows: TGTGCCAGCAGCTCATCCACCTACAACGAGCAGTACTTC. Translated: CASSSSTYNEQYF.